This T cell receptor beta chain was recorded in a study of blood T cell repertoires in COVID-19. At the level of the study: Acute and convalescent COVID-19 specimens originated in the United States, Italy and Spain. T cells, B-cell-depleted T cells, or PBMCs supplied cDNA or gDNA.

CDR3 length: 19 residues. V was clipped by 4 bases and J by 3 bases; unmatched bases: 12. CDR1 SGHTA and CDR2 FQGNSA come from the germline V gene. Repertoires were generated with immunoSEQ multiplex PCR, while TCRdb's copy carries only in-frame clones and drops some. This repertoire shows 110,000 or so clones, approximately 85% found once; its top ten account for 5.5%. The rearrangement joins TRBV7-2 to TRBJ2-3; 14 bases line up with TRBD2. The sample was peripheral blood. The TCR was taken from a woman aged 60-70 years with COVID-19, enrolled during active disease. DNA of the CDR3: TGTGCCAGCAGCTCCCCCCGCGGGACTAGCGGGGGAATAACAGATACGCAGTATTTT. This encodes CASSSPRGTSGGITDTQYF.